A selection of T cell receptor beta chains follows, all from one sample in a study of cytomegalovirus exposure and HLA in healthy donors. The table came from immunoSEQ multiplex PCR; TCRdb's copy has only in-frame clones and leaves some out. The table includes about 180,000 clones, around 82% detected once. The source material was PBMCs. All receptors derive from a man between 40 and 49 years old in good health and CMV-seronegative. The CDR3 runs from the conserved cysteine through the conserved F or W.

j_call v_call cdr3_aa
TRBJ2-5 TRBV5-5 CASSISTSGVMGQETQYF
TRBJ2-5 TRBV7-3 CASSRGGGETQYF
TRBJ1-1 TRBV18 CASSPSGIAAEAFF
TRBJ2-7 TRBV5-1 CASRRDRDYEQYF
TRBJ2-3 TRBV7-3 CASSPLAGGTDTQYF
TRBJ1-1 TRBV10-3 CAISEWDRNTEAFF
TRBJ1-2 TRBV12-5 CASGSDRGIGGYTF
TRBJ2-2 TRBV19 CASSELAGGRTGELFF
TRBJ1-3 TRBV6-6 CASYRDSLSGNTIYF
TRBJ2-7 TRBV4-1 CASSESHRNYEQYF
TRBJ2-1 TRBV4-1 CASKSGGAGSYNEQFF
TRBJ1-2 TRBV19 CASSPEGQGGYTF
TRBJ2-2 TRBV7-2 CASSLALAGGPTGELFF
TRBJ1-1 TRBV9 CASSGREGRGLRAEAFF
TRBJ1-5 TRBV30 CAWSLYSNQPQHF
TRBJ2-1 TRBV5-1 CASSLNGYLSNEQFF
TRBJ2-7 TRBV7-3 CASSPQTGMNYEQYF
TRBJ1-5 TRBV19 CASSMDRVGNQPQHF
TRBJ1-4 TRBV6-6 CASSYRRDNEKLFF
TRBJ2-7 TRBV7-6 CASSLVDRGEAEQYF
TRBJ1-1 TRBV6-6 CASSDEQGRGNTEAFF
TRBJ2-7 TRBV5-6 CASSLGGLYYEQYF
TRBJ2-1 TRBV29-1 CSAGQGGYNEQFF
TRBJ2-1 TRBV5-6 CASSSPGTGSLGEQFF
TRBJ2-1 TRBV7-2 CASSLNAGVNYNEQFF
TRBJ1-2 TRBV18 CASSFRQDPEDYGYTF
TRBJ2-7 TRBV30 CAWTSDSYEQYF
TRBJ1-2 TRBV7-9 CATSRHFPGQRFGGYTF
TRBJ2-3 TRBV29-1 CSVEAAYTDTQYF
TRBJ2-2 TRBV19 CASSRQGRGAPGELFF
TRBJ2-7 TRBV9 CASSVGAGGASYEQYF
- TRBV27 CASSLLAGSYEQYF
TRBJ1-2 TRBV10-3 CAISGQNYGYTF
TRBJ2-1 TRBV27 CASKRAGGHNEQFF
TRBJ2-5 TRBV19 CASSIQGTAEETQYF
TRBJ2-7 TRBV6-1 CASSEGGTWYEQYF
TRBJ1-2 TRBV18 CASSPPGQRNYGYTF
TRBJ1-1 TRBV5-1 CASSLALGGRDEAFF
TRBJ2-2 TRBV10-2 CASQVGAGGQNTGELFF
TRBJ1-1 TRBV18 CASSPPSEGVAFF
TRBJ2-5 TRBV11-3 CASSPRGGGAETQYF
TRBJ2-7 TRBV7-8 CASSLGDRESYEQYF
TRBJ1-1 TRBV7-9 CASSSQVLNTEAFF
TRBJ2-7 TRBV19 CASSFGTGYEQYF
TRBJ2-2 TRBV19 CASLQGVDTGELFF
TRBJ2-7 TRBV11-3 CASSRRQGRTYEQYF
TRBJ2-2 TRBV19 CASRRLAGNTGELFF
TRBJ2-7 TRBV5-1 CASSPGVAGATSYEQYF
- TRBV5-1 CASSLDRVGDEQYF
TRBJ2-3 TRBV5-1 CASSAGTALSTDTQYF
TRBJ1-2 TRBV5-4 CASSPWFGTGGNYGYTF
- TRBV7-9 CASRLTGTAYEQYF
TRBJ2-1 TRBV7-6 CASSPELAGESNEQFF
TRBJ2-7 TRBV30 CAWSTDSYEQYF
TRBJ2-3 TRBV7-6 CASSLETSGRTDTQYF